The 10 T cell receptor beta chains below come from one sample, sequenced in a study of identical twins. MiXCR, run by TCRdb on the 5' RACE reads, gives a single entry per CDR3 protein. The table lists 450,000 or so distinct CDR3 sequences, roughly 26% of them singletons. This sample also appeared in a second study, on T cells expressing NK-cell markers.

Sequencing used CD4+ T cells sorted from blood. Every receptor here comes from a woman between 18 and 30 years old in good health.

This chain links TRBV4-3 with TRBJ2-7, with D possibly matching TRBD2 (6 bases). This CDR3 is built from 16 residues. Trimming cost V 0 bases and J 0 bases, with 12 bases left between them. From germline, CDR1 is LGHNA and CDR2 YSLEER. The CDR3 DNA reads as TGCGCCAGCAGCCAAGAACTAGCCTCTGTCTCCTACGAGCAGTACTTC. Translated, it gives CASSQELASVSYEQYF.

V usage is TRBV6-2 or TRBV6-3 and J usage is TRBJ2-4, with TRBD2 matching over 7 bases. CDR1 is MNHEY and CDR2 is SVGEGT in the germline V gene. V gave up 8 bases and J gave up 12 bases; unmatched junction bases: 1. The CDR3 has 9 residues. CDR3 sequence reads: CASGTNQYF. The CDR3 DNA reads TGTGCCAGCGGGACTAATCAGTACTTC.

This clonotype was counted at least ten times. V is TRBV11-2 and J is TRBJ2-7; TRBD2 matches at 8 bases. The V gene end was trimmed by 1 base and the J gene end by 9 bases; junction bases not matched to a gene: 8. From germline, CDR1 is SGHAT and CDR2 FQNNGV. The CDR3 extends over 14 amino acids. CDR3 sequence reads: CASSLAPGGAAQYF. CDR3 coding DNA: TGTGCCAGCAGCTTAGCTCCGGGGGGGGCGGCGCAGTACTTC.

The chain employs TRBV12-3 or TRBV12-4 and TRBJ1-2; tentative D call: TRBD1 (5 bases). V was cut by 1 base and J by 6 bases, with 9 bases left in between. The CDR3 loop spans 13 amino acids. The CDR3 spells CASSLGTYDGYTF. As DNA, the CDR3 is TGTGCCAGCAGTTTAGGGACATATGATGGCTACACCTTC.

This clonotype came up a few times. The chain has TRBV30 and TRBJ1-1; D is unresolved. Looked up from germline, CDR1 is GTSNPN and CDR2 is SVGIG (reference sequence). Deletions cut 2 bases from V and 1 base from J, with 8 bases between. This CDR3 is 13 amino acids long. In DNA form, the CDR3 reads TGTGCCTGGAGTAAATTGGGGAACACTGAAGCTTTCTTT. This codes for CAWSKLGNTEAFF.

The table lists this clonotype with a few counts. This chain joins TRBV27 and TRBJ1-1; D is undetermined. This CDR3 has 14 amino acids. Trimming left V 3 bases short and J 8 bases short, with 16 bases between. CDR1 is MNHEY, CDR2 SMNVEV, per germline (reference sequence). This chain's CDR3 is CASSFNGLHSEAFF. The CDR3 DNA is TGTGCCAGCAGTTTTAATGGACTGCACTCGGAAGCTTTCTTT.

In this sample, this clonotype turned up a few times. For the CDR3, the DNA is TGCGCCAGCAGCTTGGCTGGGGAGACTGAAGCTTTCTTT. Translated, it gives CASSLAGETEAFF. The chain is built from TRBV5-1 and TRBJ1-1; D remains unclear. The germline CDR1 and CDR2 sequences are SGHRS and YFSETQ. This CDR3 is built from 13 residues. With 0 bases removed from V and 5 bases from J, the gap between germline ends came to 8 bases.

The CDR3 coding sequence is TGCAGCTCCTATAACTATGGCTACACCTTC. Translating it yields CSSYNYGYTF. V and J are TRBV29-1 and TRBJ1-2; the D is unclear. CDR1 is SQVTM, CDR2 ANQGSEA, per germline. The CDR3 is 10 residues long. Trimming took off 8 bases at V and 1 base at J, with 5 bases between the two ends.

The chain combines TRBV7-2 with TRBJ2-3; weak D call: TRBD1 (7 bases). Between the trimmed V and J ends, which lost 5 bases and 5 bases, there was a span of 17 bases. The V gene's germline CDR1 is SGHTA and CDR2 FQGNSA. The CDR3 loop spans 15 amino acids. The CDR3 DNA follows: TGTGCCAGCAGCCGGGGGACAGCCGGCAAAGATACGCAGTATTTT. It specifies CASSRGTAGKDTQYF.

The table lists this clonotype with many counts. The chain links TRBV6-5 to TRBJ2-6, with D hard to call. V was trimmed by 0 bases and J by 3 bases, leaving 0 bases between them. The CDR3 has 13 amino acids. The germline CDR1 and CDR2 sequences are MNHEY and SVGAGI. The CDR3 DNA sequence: TGTGCCAGCAGTTACTCTGGGGCCAACGTCCTGACTTTC. This codes for CASSYSGANVLTF.